Below, 27 T cell receptor beta chains from the same sample are listed, as sequenced in a study of blood T cells in healthy people across ages. The authors ran a second PCR of roughly 6 to 11 cycles using a sample-barcoded 5' primer and a J-beta primer mix. TCRdb passed the 5' RACE reads through MiXCR, listing each CDR3 protein once. The sample shows 980,000 or so distinct CDR3 sequences, about 48% of them seen only once. Sequenced: blood. The receptors here all came from a man between 25 and 39 years old in good health.

V and J are TRBV27 and TRBJ2-7; D remains unclear. The CDR3 runs to 13 residues. CDR1 is MNHEY, CDR2 SMNVEV, per germline (reference sequence). Deletions cut 3 bases from V and 7 bases from J, with 13 bases between. This chain's CDR3 is CASSFSTAAEQYF. In nucleotides, the CDR3 is TGTGCCAGCAGTTTTAGTACCGCAGCGGAGCAGTACTTC.

This sequence joins TRBV7-9 and TRBJ1-1; possibly TRBD1 for D (6 bases). Germline V lookup: CDR1 SEHNR, CDR2 FQNEAQ (reference sequence). CDR3 size: 14 residues. Trimming shortened V by 6 bases and J by 4 bases, and 15 bases separated the two germline ends. The DNA for the CDR3 is TGTGCCAGCAGGCAAGGGGGTGGAAGCACTGAAGCTTTCTTT. Protein product: CASRQGGGSTEAFF.

J is TRBJ1-1 and V is TRBV2, with D perhaps matching TRBD1 (6 bases). The CDR3 totals 14 residues. Germline CDR1 reads SNHLY; CDR2 reads FYNNEI. The germline V and J ends were trimmed by 8 bases and 7 bases, with 20 bases remaining between them. The CDR3 here is CASHNNRVLGEAFF. The CDR3 coding sequence is TGTGCCAGCCATAATAACAGGGTCTTGGGTGAAGCTTTCTTT.

The V and J genes are TRBV6-6 and TRBJ2-7; D perhaps matches TRBD2 (7 bases). The germline V and J ends were trimmed by 0 bases and 2 bases, with 14 bases remaining between them. CDR1 and CDR2 (germline): MNHNY, SVGAGI (reference sequence). CDR3 length equals 16 residues. In nucleotides, the CDR3 is TGTGCCAGCAGTTACTCAGGGGGGGGCGACCCCTACGAGCAGTACTTC. Translating it yields CASSYSGGGDPYEQYF.

V and J are TRBV20-1 and TRBJ2-1; D perhaps matches TRBD1 (6 bases). V was shortened by 6 bases and J by 7 bases, with 22 bases between the two germline ends. CDR1 is DFQATT and CDR2 is SNEGSKA in the germline V gene (reference sequence). CDR3 length: 15 amino acids. The CDR3 DNA is TGCAGTGCCCCCAGCCCAGGGGCCAGTCGAAATGAGCAGTTCTTC. Translation: CSAPSPGASRNEQFF.

This chain joins TRBV5-1 and TRBJ2-7; tentatively, D is TRBD2 (6 bases). Germline values: CDR1 SGHRS, CDR2 YFSETQ. V was pared by 7 bases and J by 6 bases, with 17 bases between. The CDR3 has 13 amino acids. This chain's CDR3 is CASPGTATCEQYF. In DNA, the CDR3 is TGCGCCAGCCCCGGGACTGCGACCTGCGAGCAGTACTTC. Filled out from reference TRBV5-1 and TRBJ2-7, the complete variable domain reads KAGVTQTPRYLIKTRGQQVTLSCSPISGHRSVSWYQQTPGQGLQFLFEYFSETQRNKGNFPGRFSGRQFSNSRSEMNVSTLELGDSALYLCASPGTATCEQYFGPGTRLTVT.

V and J are TRBV7-2 and TRBJ1-6, with D tentatively TRBD1 (6 bases). The CDR3 has 15 amino acids. Between the trimmed V and J ends, which lost 6 bases and 9 bases, there was a span of 18 bases. CDR1 SGHTA and CDR2 FQGNSA come from the germline V gene. In DNA form, the CDR3 reads TGTGCCAGCAGACCTCCCGGGACAATAACTTCACCCCTCCACTTT. This translates into CASRPPGTITSPLHF.

This clonotype was observed at least ten times. The V and J genes are TRBV6-2 or TRBV6-3 and TRBJ1-1, with a possible D match to TRBD1 (5 bases). Germline CDR1 reads MNHEY; CDR2 reads SVGEGT. This CDR3 has 14 amino acids. V lost 4 bases, J lost 1 base, and 10 bases lay in between. As DNA, the CDR3 is TGTGCCAGCAGTTCTAGGGGTCGGAACACTGAAGCTTTCTTT. This codes for CASSSRGRNTEAFF.

The V gene is TRBV18, the J gene TRBJ2-7, with 9 bases matching TRBD2. Germline CDR1 reads KGHSH; CDR2 reads LQKENI. V dropped 3 bases and J dropped 2; count of bases not matched to a gene: 8. This CDR3 is built from 16 residues. The CDR3 region has the DNA TGTGCCAGCTCACCCCGACTAGCGGATAACACCTACGAGCAGTACTTC. Protein: CASSPRLADNTYEQYF.

The chain carries TRBV5-1 and TRBJ1-4, with D possibly being TRBD1 (6 bases). Trimming took 0 bases from V and 6 from J, leaving 18 bases between them. Germline CDR1 is SGHRS and CDR2 is YFSETQ. The CDR3 has 17 amino acids. CDR3 in DNA: TGCGCCAGCAGCTTGGGGACCTCAGGGGATTGGGATGAAAAACTGTTTTTT. Protein: CASSLGTSGDWDEKLFF. The whole variable domain, filled in from reference TRBV5-1 and TRBJ1-4, reads KAGVTQTPRYLIKTRGQQVTLSCSPISGHRSVSWYQQTPGQGLQFLFEYFSETQRNKGNFPGRFSGRQFSNSRSEMNVSTLELGDSALYLCASSLGTSGDWDEKLFFGSGTQLSVL.

V usage is TRBV29-1 and J usage is TRBJ2-5; D call uncertain. The CDR3 sequence is 12 residues long. Per the germline V gene, CDR1 is SQVTM and CDR2 is ANQGSEA. V was trimmed by 4 bases and J by 3 bases, leaving 9 bases between them. CDR3 in DNA: TGCAGCGTTGGACCCAGCGAAGAGACCCAGTACTTC. This translates into CSVGPSEETQYF.

This clonotype appeared a few times. The chain recombines TRBV6-5 with TRBJ2-7; 7 nucleotides match TRBD1. Germline loops: CDR1 MNHEY, CDR2 SVGAGI. This CDR3 is built from 13 residues. With V trimmed by 3 bases and J by 6 bases, 5 bases remained unmatched. Here the CDR3 reads CASSYEGAGEQYF. CDR3 DNA sequence: TGTGCCAGCAGTTATGAGGGGGCGGGCGAGCAGTACTTC.

On this clonotype: A much larger clone sits a single nucleotide away, making a read error possible. The chain links TRBV6-2 or TRBV6-3 to TRBJ1-2, with 7 bases identical to TRBD1. Germline V CDR1 and CDR2: MNHEY, SVGEGT. Trimming took 5 bases from V and 6 from J; bases not matched to a gene: 0. The CDR3 contains 11 residues. The CDR3 sequence: CASSDRDGYTF. CDR3 DNA sequence: TGTGCCAGCAGTGACAGGGATGGCTACACCTTC.

This clonotype was found a few times. The V and J genes are TRBV12-3 or TRBV12-4 and TRBJ2-3; D remains ambiguous. The V end was cut by 11 bases, the J end by 4 bases, with 10 bases between. The CDR3 has 11 amino acids. The CDR3 spells CAASRSDTQYF. The CDR3 DNA reads TGTGCCGCCAGTCGGTCAGATACGCAGTATTTT.

The chain uses TRBV5-1 and TRBJ2-3; 9 bases are shared with TRBD1. The CDR3 length is 15 residues. CDR1 and CDR2 from the germline V gene are SGHRS and YFSETQ. The trim removed 4 bases at V and 1 base at J, leaving 4 bases unmatched. The CDR3, as DNA: TGCGCCAGCAGCCGTAGGACAGGGGGCACAGATACGCAGTATTTT. It translates to CASSRRTGGTDTQYF.

This clonotype appeared a few times. The chain recombines TRBV12-3 or TRBV12-4 with TRBJ1-2; D remains ambiguous. V was pared by 1 base and J by 0 bases, with 9 bases between. The CDR3 is 15 amino acids. The CDR3 here is CASSLDGFANYGYTF. The CDR3 nucleotides are TGTGCCAGCAGTTTAGATGGATTCGCTAACTATGGCTACACCTTC.

This clonotype was recorded a few times. V usage is TRBV4-2 and J usage is TRBJ1-2; D gene uncertain. Germline V gene lookup returns CDR1 LGHNA and CDR2 YNFKEQ. V was shortened by 4 bases and J by 0 bases, with 15 bases between the two germline ends. CDR3 length: 16 residues. The CDR3 loop is CASSRAQSPANYGYTF. The CDR3 nucleotides are TGTGCCAGCAGCCGAGCACAGTCTCCCGCTAACTATGGCTACACCTTC.

The V and J genes are TRBV6-1 and TRBJ2-5; D unresolved. Germline assignment: CDR1 MNHNS and CDR2 SASEGT. V was shortened by 2 bases and J by 4 bases, with 11 bases between the two germline ends. This CDR3 is 14 amino acids long. The CDR3 DNA follows: TGTGCCAGCAGTGAAAGGACCTGGGGAGAGACCCAGTACTTC. Its protein is CASSERTWGETQYF.

This chain joins TRBV6-5 and TRBJ2-7; D tentatively fits TRBD1 or TRBD2 (5 bases each). V was pared by 6 bases and J by 3 bases, with 18 bases between. CDR3 size: 15 residues. From germline, CDR1 is MNHEY and CDR2 SVGAGI. CDR3 sequence: CASSQGDGAGYEQYF. CDR3 bases: TGTGCCAGCAGCCAAGGGGACGGGGCCGGCTACGAGCAGTACTTC.

V is TRBV29-1 and J is TRBJ2-7; D gene ambiguous. The CDR3 runs 11 residues. Trimming cost V 6 bases and J 12 bases, with 18 bases left between them. Germline CDR1 reads SQVTM; CDR2 reads ANQGSEA. CDR3 coding DNA: TGCAGCGTAAGGGTGGCAGAGACCCCGTACTTC. This gives the protein CSVRVAETPYF.

V is TRBV29-1 and J is TRBJ2-5; D remains ambiguous. The CDR3 runs to 11 residues. V lost 4 bases, J lost 1 base, and 4 bases lay in between. Germline V gene sequence: CDR1 SQVTM, CDR2 ANQGSEA. CDR3 amino acids: CSVVIQETQYF. As DNA, the CDR3 is TGCAGCGTTGTTATCCAAGAGACCCAGTACTTC.

This chain uses TRBV3-1 with TRBJ2-4; D tentatively fits TRBD1 or TRBD2 (5 bases each). CDR1 is LGHDT and CDR2 is YNNKEL in the germline V gene (reference sequence). The CDR3 sequence is 14 residues long. Trimming cost V 1 base and J 13 bases, with 17 bases left between them. CDR3: CASSQGQPSWEQYF. Written as DNA, the CDR3 is TGTGCCAGCAGCCAAGGACAGCCGTCATGGGAGCAGTACTTC.

To note about this clonotype: It may be a read error: a sequence one base away is much more abundant. The J gene is TRBJ2-1, the V gene TRBV6-1; D call uncertain. Looked up from germline, CDR1 is MNHNS and CDR2 is SASEGT. The CDR3 extends over 14 amino acids. Trimming cost V 1 base and J 3 bases, with 7 bases left between them. This CDR3 is CASSEGPSYNEQFF. The CDR3 nucleotides are TGTGCCAGCAGTGAAGGGCCTAGCTACAATGAGCAGTTCTTC.

The chain recombines TRBV13 with TRBJ1-2; 8 bases agree with TRBD1. The CDR3 has 14 residues. With V trimmed by 7 bases and J by 2 bases, 6 bases remained unmatched. The germline V gene encodes CDR1 PRHDT and CDR2 FYEKMQ (reference sequence). CDR3 residues: CASTKTGVNYGYTF. In DNA, the CDR3 is TGTGCCAGCACCAAGACAGGGGTAAACTATGGCTACACCTTC.

This clonotype was seen at least ten times. This chain uses TRBV7-2 with TRBJ2-3; no definite D call. The CDR3 is 12 amino acids. V gave up 5 bases and J gave up 3 bases, with 6 bases separating them. From germline, CDR1 is SGHTA and CDR2 FQGNSA. The CDR3 nucleotides read TGTGCCAGCAGCCGACCAACAGATACGCAGTATTTT. This encodes CASSRPTDTQYF.

As concerns this clonotype: This may stem from a read error, because a much larger clone lies one nucleotide away. The chain joins TRBV6-2 or TRBV6-3 to TRBJ2-1; D remains unclear. The CDR3 spans 11 residues. Between the trimmed V and J ends, which lost 8 bases and 10 bases, there was a span of 12 bases. CDR1 and CDR2 from the germline V gene are MNHEY and SVGEGT. The CDR3 DNA is TGTGCCAGCGCGGCAACCTACGAGCAGTTCTTC. Translation gives CASAATYEQFF.

The genes are TRBV30 and TRBJ2-1, with 10 positions matching TRBD2. The V and J ends lost 2 bases and 5 bases, in that order; junction bases with no gene match: 3. Per the germline V gene, CDR1 is GTSNPN and CDR2 is SVGIG (reference sequence). The CDR3 is made up of 14 amino acids. This chain's CDR3 is CAWSRSGGDNEQFF. In nucleotides, the CDR3 is TGTGCCTGGAGTCGAAGCGGGGGGGACAATGAGCAGTTCTTC.